Listed here are 9 T cell receptor beta chains from one sample, sequenced in a study of blood T cells in healthy people across ages. A second about 7 to 11 cycle PCR used barcoded and J-beta primers. TCRdb reprocessed the 5' RACE reads via MiXCR and lists one record per CDR3 protein. The sample consists of about 500,000 distinct CDR3 sequences, around 24% of them appearing once. The same data also went into a second study, on T cells of mothers and their children.

Sequenced: blood. The receptors come from a boy younger than 18 in good health.

The rearrangement links TRBV11-2 to TRBJ1-1; D perhaps matches TRBD1 (5 bases). V was pared by 8 bases and J by 6 bases, with 22 bases between. Looked up from germline, CDR1 is SGHAT and CDR2 is FQNNGV. This CDR3 has 15 amino acids. CDR3 DNA sequence: TGTGCCAGCCGTCCGGGGGGACTCAAGGAGGCTGAAGCTTTCTTT. This gives the protein CASRPGGLKEAEAFF.

V gene TRBV7-9 combines with J gene TRBJ2-1; possibly TRBD2 for D (6 bases). CDR1 is SEHNR, CDR2 FQNEAQ, per germline (reference sequence). The V end was cut by 0 bases, the J end by 5 bases, with 14 bases between. The CDR3 extends over 16 amino acids. The CDR3: CASSLAGASANNEQFF. The CDR3 DNA follows: TGTGCCAGCAGCTTAGCGGGAGCTAGCGCTAACAATGAGCAGTTCTTC.

This clonotype has more than one count but fewer than ten. This chain joins TRBV10-3 and TRBJ2-5; the match to TRBD2 covers 9 bases. The CDR3 has 16 amino acids. V dropped 8 bases and J dropped 2; count of bases not matched to a gene: 12. Per germline, CDR1 ENHRY and CDR2 SYGVKD. The CDR3 sequence is CAISIRRTSVQETQYF. As DNA, the CDR3 is TGTGCCATCTCGATTCGAAGGACTAGCGTACAAGAGACCCAGTACTTC.

The chain links TRBV20-1 to TRBJ2-5; D not certain. The tail of the sequence fits TRBJ2-1 better, so the J call may be wrong. The CDR3 contains 10 residues. Germline CDR1 and CDR2: DFQATT and SNEGSKA (reference sequence). CDR3 in amino acids: CSARQGEQFF. CDR3 coding DNA: TGCAGTGCTAGGCAAGGCGAGCAGTTCTTC.

This clonotype was counted between two and nine times. This chain uses TRBV27 with TRBJ1-1, with D perhaps TRBD1 (6 bases). The CDR3 extends over 12 amino acids. Trimming left V 10 bases short and J 1 base short, with 10 bases between. CDR1 MNHEY and CDR2 SMNVEV come from the germline V gene (reference sequence). The CDR3 region has the DNA TGTGCCAAGGGACACCAGAACACTGAAGCTTTCTTT. Amino acid sequence: CAKGHQNTEAFF.

The chain joins TRBV2 to TRBJ2-2, with D maybe TRBD1 (6 bases). The ends were cut back, 3 bases at V and 4 bases at J, with 9 bases in the middle. This CDR3 region has 14 residues. Looked up from germline, CDR1 is SNHLY and CDR2 is FYNNEI. The CDR3 is CASSEWTVTGELFF. The CDR3 DNA reads as TGTGCCAGCAGTGAGTGGACAGTCACCGGGGAGCTGTTTTTT.

The chain carries TRBV6-2 or TRBV6-3 and TRBJ2-3; D is undetermined. Looked up from germline, CDR1 is MNHEY and CDR2 is SVGEGT. The V gene lost 2 bases and the J gene lost 1 base, with 4 bases spanning the gap. CDR3 length: 13 residues. This chain's CDR3 is CASSYAGTDTQYF. The DNA of the CDR3 is TGTGCCAGCAGTTACGCCGGCACAGATACGCAGTATTTT.

The V and J genes are TRBV29-1 and TRBJ1-2; possibly TRBD1 for D (6 bases). CDR3 length: 13 amino acids. Trimming took 5 bases from V and 2 from J, leaving 12 bases between them. Germline CDR1 SQVTM, CDR2 ANQGSEA. The CDR3 spells CSVPEGGNYGYTF. Written as DNA, the CDR3 is TGCAGCGTTCCAGAAGGGGGGAACTATGGCTACACCTTC. Full variable domain (missing parts from reference TRBV29-1 and TRBJ1-2): SAVISQKPSRDICQRGTSLTIQCQVDSQVTMMFWYRQQPGQSLTLIATANQGSEATYESGFVIDKFPISRPNLTFSTLTVSNMSPEDSSIYLCSVPEGGNYGYTFGSGTRLTVV.

This clonotype was observed a few times. CDR3 sequence (DNA): TGCAGCGCACAGGGGAGGAATGCCTACAATGAGCAGTTCTTC. Translating gives CSAQGRNAYNEQFF. J is TRBJ2-1 and V is TRBV29-1, with D perhaps matching TRBD1 (7 bases). V was cut by 7 bases and J by 2 bases, with 15 bases left in between. CDR3 length: 14 amino acids. Germline values: CDR1 SQVTM, CDR2 ANQGSEA.